This section outlines one TCR beta chain sequence together with its context. Its antigen is not known. The data originate from a study of memory CD4+ T cells and cytomegalovirus serostatus. Germline-derived CDR1 and CDR2 are WSHSY and SAAADI. This CDR3 has 16 residues. J lost 2 bases, V lost 7 bases, and 9 bases had no gene match. Single viable CD3+CD4+CD8-CD45RO+ cells were sorted as the memory CD4+ T cells. Findings and limits, study-wide: Each of approximately 73 CMV-associated TCRbeta sequences occurred in one to five individuals.

In the source study's methods: After removing out-of-frame reads, 2,204,828 distinct TCRbeta sequences remained. Sequencing was performed with immunoSEQ multiplex PCR; in TCRdb, only in-frame clones are kept and a portion is missing. From that table come the V and J calls and clone size; the DNA was used to work out D and trimming. The sample records over 40,000 clones, around 79% being singletons. Sequencing was performed on memory CD4+ T cells from blood. The chain carries TRBV10-2 and TRBJ2-7; 12 bases match TRBD2. The sequence was collected from an adult in good health and CMV-seronegative. The CDR3 loop is CASTPRLAGDTYEQYF. The CDR3 bases are TGCGCCAGCACCCCCAGACTAGCGGGGGATACCTACGAGCAGTACTTC.